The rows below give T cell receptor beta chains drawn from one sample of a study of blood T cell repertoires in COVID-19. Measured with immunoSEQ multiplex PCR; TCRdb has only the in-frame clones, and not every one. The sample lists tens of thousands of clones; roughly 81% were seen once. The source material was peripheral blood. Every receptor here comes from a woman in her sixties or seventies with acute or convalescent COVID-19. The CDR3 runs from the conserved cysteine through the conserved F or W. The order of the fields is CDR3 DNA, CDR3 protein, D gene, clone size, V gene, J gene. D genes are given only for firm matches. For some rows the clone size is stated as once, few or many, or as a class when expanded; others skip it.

CDR3nt: TGTGCCAGTATGGGGACAGGGAATGAAAAACTGTTTTTT; CDR3aa: CASMGTGNEKLFF; d_gene: TRBD1; abundance: .; v_gene: TRBV19; j_gene: TRBJ1-4
CDR3nt: TGTGCCAGCAGCTTCCCCCGACTAGCGGGGGGTCACAATGAGCAGTTCTTC; CDR3aa: CASSFPRLAGGHNEQFF; d_gene: TRBD2; abundance: once; v_gene: TRBV7-8; j_gene: TRBJ2-1
CDR3nt: TGTGCCAGCAGTTCCCCTTACGCCCGGGAAGCTTTCTTT; CDR3aa: CASSSPYAREAFF; d_gene: .; abundance: few; v_gene: TRBV28; j_gene: TRBJ1-1
CDR3nt: TGTGCCAGCAGCCAAAATAGAAATGAGCAGTTCTTC; CDR3aa: CASSQNRNEQFF; d_gene: .; abundance: once; v_gene: TRBV3-1/TRBV3-2; j_gene: TRBJ2-1
CDR3nt: TGTGCCAGCAGTCCTGGGACAGGTGGCGGCTACACCTTC; CDR3aa: CASSPGTGGGYTF; d_gene: TRBD1; abundance: .; v_gene: TRBV12-3/TRBV12-4; j_gene: TRBJ1-2
CDR3nt: TGCAGCGTGGCCGGGACAGGAGGGTTTGGGGCCAACGTCCTGACTTTC; CDR3aa: CSVAGTGGFGANVLTF; d_gene: TRBD1; abundance: .; v_gene: TRBV29-1; j_gene: TRBJ2-6
CDR3nt: TGTGCCAGTAAGGGACAGGGCAATCAGCCCCAGCATTTT; CDR3aa: CASKGQGNQPQHF; d_gene: TRBD1; abundance: .; v_gene: TRBV19; j_gene: TRBJ1-5
CDR3nt: TGCAGCGTAGCCCCCCATTCCCAAGAGACCCAGTACTTC; CDR3aa: CSVAPHSQETQYF; d_gene: .; abundance: .; v_gene: TRBV29-1; j_gene: TRBJ2-5
CDR3nt: TGTGCCAGCAGTGTTGAACAGGGAACCTACGAGCAGTACTTC; CDR3aa: CASSVEQGTYEQYF; d_gene: .; abundance: .; v_gene: TRBV2; j_gene: TRBJ2-7
CDR3nt: TGCGCCAGCAGTCCCTTTTCAGATACGCAGTATTTT; CDR3aa: CASSPFSDTQYF; d_gene: .; abundance: .; v_gene: TRBV5-1; j_gene: TRBJ2-3
CDR3nt: TGCATGTTTTCGACAGGGGGTTTTACTGAAGCTTTCTTT; CDR3aa: CMFSTGGFTEAFF; d_gene: TRBD1; abundance: .; v_gene: TRBV29-1; j_gene: TRBJ1-1
CDR3nt: TGTGCCAGCAGTTTAGCATGGGCAGGGCGCTCTGGAAACACCATATATTTT; CDR3aa: CASSLAWAGRSGNTIYF; d_gene: .; abundance: .; v_gene: TRBV28; j_gene: TRBJ1-3
CDR3nt: TGTGCCAGTCAGCAAGGGGTCTCCTATAATTCACCCCTCCACTTT; CDR3aa: CASQQGVSYNSPLHF; d_gene: .; abundance: .; v_gene: TRBV19; j_gene: TRBJ1-6
CDR3nt: TGTGCCAGCAGCTTAGCTAGCGGAAGCTACGAGCAGTACTTC; CDR3aa: CASSLASGSYEQYF; d_gene: TRBD2; abundance: .; v_gene: TRBV7-3; j_gene: TRBJ2-7
CDR3nt: TGTGCCAGCAGCACAGGCCTTGCCTACAATGAGCAGTTCTTC; CDR3aa: CASSTGLAYNEQFF; d_gene: .; abundance: medium-sized; v_gene: TRBV7-9; j_gene: TRBJ2-1
CDR3nt: TGTGCCACCAGGTGGGACTCGAACACCGGGGAGCTGTTTTTT; CDR3aa: CATRWDSNTGELFF; d_gene: .; abundance: .; v_gene: TRBV15; j_gene: TRBJ2-2
CDR3nt: TGTGCCAGCAGCACCTCCGGGACATGGGCCCGCGAGCAGTACTTC; CDR3aa: CASSTSGTWAREQYF; d_gene: .; abundance: .; v_gene: TRBV2; j_gene: TRBJ2-7
CDR3nt: TGCGCCAGCAGCTCCCCCAGGGAAGAGACCCAGTACTTC; CDR3aa: CASSSPREETQYF; d_gene: .; abundance: .; v_gene: TRBV5-1; j_gene: TRBJ2-5
CDR3nt: TGTGCCAGCAGCGTATTTGCCGGGGGGGCCGGTCGGGAGACCCAGTACTTC; CDR3aa: CASSVFAGGAGRETQYF; d_gene: TRBD2; abundance: .; v_gene: TRBV9; j_gene: TRBJ2-5
CDR3nt: TGTGCCAGCAGTTCCACAGGGGGCGCTTTGGAGACCCAGTACTTC; CDR3aa: CASSSTGGALETQYF; d_gene: TRBD1; abundance: .; v_gene: TRBV28; j_gene: TRBJ2-5
CDR3nt: TGCGCCAGCAGCCCAAGACTAGCGGGAGTAGGGTTATACAATGAGCAGTTCTTC; CDR3aa: CASSPRLAGVGLYNEQFF; d_gene: TRBD2; abundance: .; v_gene: TRBV10-1; j_gene: TRBJ2-1
CDR3nt: TGTGCCAGCAGCGTAGGCGGCACAGATACGCAGTATTTT; CDR3aa: CASSVGGTDTQYF; d_gene: .; abundance: .; v_gene: TRBV9; j_gene: TRBJ2-3
CDR3nt: TGTGCCAGCAGTGGCTTTGGGGACAGACAAAGTTACGAGCAGTACTTC; CDR3aa: CASSGFGDRQSYEQYF; d_gene: TRBD1; abundance: .; v_gene: TRBV6-1; j_gene: TRBJ2-7
CDR3nt: TGTGCCAGCAGCGTAGACACAACTGAAGCTTTCTTT; CDR3aa: CASSVDTTEAFF; d_gene: .; abundance: .; v_gene: TRBV7-9; j_gene: TRBJ1-1
CDR3nt: TGTGCCAGCAGCCAAGACATTCTGGGACAGGGGAGTAATTCACCCCTCCACTTT; CDR3aa: CASSQDILGQGSNSPLHF; d_gene: TRBD1; abundance: .; v_gene: TRBV3-1/TRBV3-2; j_gene: TRBJ1-6
CDR3nt: TGTGCCATCAGGGGGGACAGCATTAACTATGGCTACACCTTC; CDR3aa: CAIRGDSINYGYTF; d_gene: TRBD1; abundance: .; v_gene: TRBV10-3; j_gene: TRBJ1-2
CDR3nt: TGTGCCAGCAGCCAAGGAGCGGGAGTCGGTCAAAACATTCAGTACTTC; CDR3aa: CASSQGAGVGQNIQYF; d_gene: TRBD2; abundance: .; v_gene: TRBV3-1/TRBV3-2; j_gene: TRBJ2-4
CDR3nt: TGTGCCAGCAGCCCAAAGGTAGGGGTTGGTCGTATGAACACTGAAGCTTTCTTT; CDR3aa: CASSPKVGVGRMNTEAFF; d_gene: .; abundance: .; v_gene: TRBV7-9; j_gene: TRBJ1-1
CDR3nt: TGTGCTAGTGCCCTGGGACAGGGTTTTTCGGATACGCAGTATTTT; CDR3aa: CASALGQGFSDTQYF; d_gene: TRBD1; abundance: .; v_gene: TRBV12-5; j_gene: TRBJ2-3
CDR3nt: TGTGCCAGCAGCCTGGACCCGCGGGTTGAAGCTTTCTTT; CDR3aa: CASSLDPRVEAFF; d_gene: .; abundance: .; v_gene: TRBV11-2; j_gene: TRBJ1-1
CDR3nt: TGTGCCAGCAGTTTATTAACCGAGGGGGTGGGCTACACCTTC; CDR3aa: CASSLLTEGVGYTF; d_gene: .; abundance: .; v_gene: TRBV28; j_gene: TRBJ1-2
CDR3nt: TGCGCCAGCAGCTTGGTCTTAGCAACTAATGAAAAACTGTTTTTT; CDR3aa: CASSLVLATNEKLFF; d_gene: .; abundance: .; v_gene: TRBV5-1; j_gene: TRBJ1-4
CDR3nt: TGTGCCAGCAGCTTGGCAGGGGATCAGCCCCAGCATTTT; CDR3aa: CASSLAGDQPQHF; d_gene: .; abundance: .; v_gene: TRBV5-5; j_gene: TRBJ1-5
CDR3nt: TGCGCCAGCAGTGGGACAGGGAATGAGCAGTTCTTC; CDR3aa: CASSGTGNEQFF; d_gene: TRBD1; abundance: .; v_gene: TRBV10-2; j_gene: TRBJ2-1
CDR3nt: TGTGCCAGCAGCCCCATACCAGGGGCCACTGAAGCTTTCTTT; CDR3aa: CASSPIPGATEAFF; d_gene: .; abundance: .; v_gene: TRBV11-2; j_gene: TRBJ1-1
CDR3nt: TGTGCCAGCTGGGACAGGAATTCACCCCTCCACTTT; CDR3aa: CASWDRNSPLHF; d_gene: TRBD1; abundance: .; v_gene: TRBV28; j_gene: TRBJ1-6
CDR3nt: TGTGCCACCAGTGATTTGGGGGGGGCAGATACGCAGTATTTT; CDR3aa: CATSDLGGADTQYF; d_gene: TRBD2; abundance: .; v_gene: TRBV24-1; j_gene: TRBJ2-3
CDR3nt: TGTGCCAGCAGTTACACAAGACAGGGTGGAAATCAGCCCCAGCATTTT; CDR3aa: CASSYTRQGGNQPQHF; d_gene: TRBD1; abundance: .; v_gene: TRBV6-5; j_gene: TRBJ1-5
CDR3nt: TGCGCCAGCAGCCAAGAGTCTAGGGATACGCAGTATTTT; CDR3aa: CASSQESRDTQYF; d_gene: .; abundance: .; v_gene: TRBV4-1; j_gene: TRBJ2-3
CDR3nt: TGTGCCAGCAGCTCTCATGTAGTGACAGGGGGCAGTTCCTACGAGCAGTACTTC; CDR3aa: CASSSHVVTGGSSYEQYF; d_gene: TRBD1; abundance: .; v_gene: TRBV7-9; j_gene: TRBJ2-7
CDR3nt: TGTGCCAGCAGTTGGACAAACCAAGAGACCCAGTACTTC; CDR3aa: CASSWTNQETQYF; d_gene: .; abundance: .; v_gene: TRBV6-5; j_gene: TRBJ2-5
CDR3nt: TGTGCCAGCAGGGGACAGGGCCGTGGAAACACCATATATTTT; CDR3aa: CASRGQGRGNTIYF; d_gene: TRBD1; abundance: .; v_gene: TRBV28; j_gene: TRBJ1-3
CDR3nt: TGTGCCAGCAGCGGCGCAGGCTATGGCTACACCTTC; CDR3aa: CASSGAGYGYTF; d_gene: .; abundance: .; v_gene: TRBV7-9; j_gene: TRBJ1-2